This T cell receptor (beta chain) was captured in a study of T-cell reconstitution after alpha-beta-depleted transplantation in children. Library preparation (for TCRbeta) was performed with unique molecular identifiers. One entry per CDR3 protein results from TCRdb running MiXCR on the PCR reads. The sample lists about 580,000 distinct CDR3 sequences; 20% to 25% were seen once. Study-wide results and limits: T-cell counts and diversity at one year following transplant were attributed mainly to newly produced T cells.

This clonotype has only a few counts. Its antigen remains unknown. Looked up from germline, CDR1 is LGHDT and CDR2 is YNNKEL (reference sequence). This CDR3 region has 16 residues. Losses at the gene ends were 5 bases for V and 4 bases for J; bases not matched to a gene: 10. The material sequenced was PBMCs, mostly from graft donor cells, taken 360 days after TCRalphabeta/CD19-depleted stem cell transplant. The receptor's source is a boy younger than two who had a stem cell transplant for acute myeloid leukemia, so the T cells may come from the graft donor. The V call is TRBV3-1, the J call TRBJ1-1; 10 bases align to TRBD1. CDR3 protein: CASSFRDRGLLTEAFF. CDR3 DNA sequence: TGTGCCAGCAGCTTCCGGGACAGGGGTTTACTCACTGAAGCTTTCTTT.